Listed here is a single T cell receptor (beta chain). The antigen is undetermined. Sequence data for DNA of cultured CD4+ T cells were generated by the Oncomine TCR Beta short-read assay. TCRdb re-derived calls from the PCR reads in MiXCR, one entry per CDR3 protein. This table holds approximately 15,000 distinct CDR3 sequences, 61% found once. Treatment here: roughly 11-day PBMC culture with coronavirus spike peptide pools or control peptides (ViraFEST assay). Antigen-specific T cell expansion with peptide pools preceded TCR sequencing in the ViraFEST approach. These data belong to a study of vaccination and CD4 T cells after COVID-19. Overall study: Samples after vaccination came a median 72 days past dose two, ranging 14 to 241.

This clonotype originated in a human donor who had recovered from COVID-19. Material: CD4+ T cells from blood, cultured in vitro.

CDR3 sequence (DNA): TGTGCCAGCAGTGGGACTAGCGGGCTTAACGGGCAGTACTTC. It yields the protein CASSGTSGLNGQYF. The V gene is TRBV6-1, the J gene TRBJ2-7; 11 bases align to TRBD2. The CDR3 covers 14 residues. Trimming removed 4 bases from V and 9 bases from J; junction bases left unmatched: 8. CDR1 and CDR2 from the germline V gene are MNHNS and SASEGT.